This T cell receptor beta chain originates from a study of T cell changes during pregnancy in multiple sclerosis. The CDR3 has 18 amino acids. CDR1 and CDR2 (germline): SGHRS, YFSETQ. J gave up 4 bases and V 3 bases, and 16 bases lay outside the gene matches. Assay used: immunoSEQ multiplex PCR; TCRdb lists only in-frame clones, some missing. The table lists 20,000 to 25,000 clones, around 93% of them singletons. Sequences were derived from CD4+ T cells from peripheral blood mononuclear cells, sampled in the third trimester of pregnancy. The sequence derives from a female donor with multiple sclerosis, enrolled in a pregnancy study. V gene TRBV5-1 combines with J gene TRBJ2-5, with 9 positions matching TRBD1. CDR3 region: CASSSQPQGAIGGETQYF. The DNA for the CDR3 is TGCGCCAGCAGCTCACAACCACAGGGGGCCATCGGAGGAGAGACCCAGTACTTC.